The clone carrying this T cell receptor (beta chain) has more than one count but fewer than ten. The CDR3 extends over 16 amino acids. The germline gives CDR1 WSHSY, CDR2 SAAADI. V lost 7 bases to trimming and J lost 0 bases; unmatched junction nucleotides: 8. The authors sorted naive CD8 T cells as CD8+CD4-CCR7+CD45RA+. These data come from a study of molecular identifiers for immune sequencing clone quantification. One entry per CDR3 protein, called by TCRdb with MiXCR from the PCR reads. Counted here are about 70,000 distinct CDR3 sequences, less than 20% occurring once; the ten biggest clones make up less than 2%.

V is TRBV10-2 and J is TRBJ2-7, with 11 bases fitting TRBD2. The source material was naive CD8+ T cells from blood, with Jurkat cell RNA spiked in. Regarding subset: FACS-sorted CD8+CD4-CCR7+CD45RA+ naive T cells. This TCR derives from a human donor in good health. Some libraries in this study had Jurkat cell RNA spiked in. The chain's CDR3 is CASISFTSGSSYEQYF. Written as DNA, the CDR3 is TGCGCCAGCATTTCCTTCACTAGCGGGAGCTCCTACGAGCAGTACTTC.